This is a list of T cell receptor beta chains from one sample in a study of cytomegalovirus exposure and HLA in healthy donors. Clones were sequenced by immunoSEQ multiplex PCR, and TCRdb holds only the in-frame ones, with some missing. The sample lists under 300,000 clones; roughly 90% were seen once. The sample was PBMCs. The receptors were gathered from a man in his forties or fifties in good health and CMV-seropositive. CDR3s include the opening cysteine and the closing phenylalanine or tryptophan. The D gene is left open where the match is weak. Size tells how often a clone was seen (once, few, many) or the class of an expanded clone, and some rows leave it out.

j_gene | v_gene | d_gene | len | abundance | CDR3nt | CDR3aa
TRBJ2-7 | TRBV19 | TRBD1 | 15 | - | TGTGCCAGTAGTATCACCGGGACAGGATACTACGAGCAGTACTTC | CASSITGTGYYEQYF
TRBJ2-2 | TRBV5-1 | - | 13 | - | TGCGCCAGCACCCCGGTTTACACCGGGGAGCTGTTTTTT | CASTPVYTGELFF
TRBJ2-3 | TRBV11-3 | TRBD2 | 17 | - | TGTGCCAGCAGCTTAGGGCTAGCGGGGGTGAACACAGATACGCAGTATTTT | CASSLGLAGVNTDTQYF
TRBJ2-7 | TRBV7-8 | TRBD2 | 16 | - | TGTGCCAGCAGCTTCGGACTAGCGGGAGGCCCCTACGAGCAGTACTTC | CASSFGLAGGPYEQYF
TRBJ2-5 | TRBV29-1 | - | 14 | - | TGCAGCGCGGCTTCAATTGCGGACCAAGAGACCCAGTACTTC | CSAASIADQETQYF
TRBJ1-5 | TRBV9 | - | 15 | - | TGTGCCAGCAGCGAGGGCCCCTCCGGGGATCAGCCCCAGCATTTT | CASSEGPSGDQPQHF
TRBJ2-7 | TRBV6-5 | TRBD1 | 14 | - | TGTGCCAGCAGTTACTCGACAGGGTTCTACGAGCAGTACTTC | CASSYSTGFYEQYF
TRBJ2-7 | TRBV5-6 | TRBD1 | 13 | - | TGTGCCAGCAGCGGGGGGGACAGGGACGAGCAGTACTTC | CASSGGDRDEQYF
TRBJ1-1 | TRBV27 | - | 13 | - | TGTGCCAGCAGCCCCTTAGGGGACACTGAAGCTTTCTTT | CASSPLGDTEAFF
TRBJ2-1 | TRBV9 | TRBD2 | 15 | - | TGTGCCAGCAGACTAGCGGGCCTTGCCTACAATGAGCAGTTCTTC | CASRLAGLAYNEQFF
TRBJ2-5 | TRBV5-1 | - | 17 | - | TGCGCCAGCAGCTTGGGAACCCGGAGGGGACTCCAAGAGACCCAGTACTTC | CASSLGTRRGLQETQYF
TRBJ2-6 | TRBV21-1 | - | 18 | few | TGTGCCACCTGCCCCACTAGCGGGGGAACCCCAGGGGCCAACGTCCTGACTTTC | CATCPTSGGTPGANVLTF
TRBJ2-7 | TRBV7-9 | TRBD2 | 15 | - | TGTGCCAGCAGCTTAGGATCTGGCGGGAGAGACGAGCAGTACTTC | CASSLGSGGRDEQYF
TRBJ2-7 | TRBV4-1 | TRBD1 | 15 | - | TGCGCCAGCAGCCTGGCGGGCGGGACAGGGGGCGAGCAGTACTTC | CASSLAGGTGGEQYF
TRBJ2-3 | TRBV2 | TRBD2 | 16 | - | TGTGCCAGCAGGGGAGGGACTAGCGGGAGAAGTGATACGCAGTATTTT | CASRGGTSGRSDTQYF
TRBJ1-4 | TRBV5-6 | TRBD1 | 13 | few | TGTGCCAGCAGCTCAGACAGGGGGGAAAAACTGTTTTTT | CASSSDRGEKLFF
TRBJ2-7 | TRBV7-2 | - | 12 | - | TGTGCCAGCAGCTTCCCCCAGAGCGAGCAGTACTTC | CASSFPQSEQYF
TRBJ2-2 | TRBV28 | - | 14 | - | TGTGCCAGCACCCCTCCCGGGGGAACCGGGGAGCTGTTTTTT | CASTPPGGTGELFF
TRBJ1-2 | TRBV4-1 | - | 15 | - | TGCGCCAGCAGCCAAGTGAACCCAGCCGGGTATGGCTACACCTTC | CASSQVNPAGYGYTF
TRBJ2-7 | TRBV28 | - | 15 | - | TGTGCCAGCAGTTTGGGCAGGGTATCCTCCTACGAGCAGTACTTC | CASSLGRVSSYEQYF
TRBJ2-2 | TRBV27 | - | 15 | - | TGTGCCAGCAGTTTAACTGGTCTAGGCACCGGGGAGCTGTTTTTT | CASSLTGLGTGELFF
TRBJ2-3 | TRBV2 | - | 14 | - | TGTGCCAGCAGTTCCGGCGGGCTCCCCGATACGCAGTATTTT | CASSSGGLPDTQYF
TRBJ1-1 | TRBV2 | - | 13 | few | TGTGCCAGCAGTGAACGAGAGGACACTGAAGCTTTCTTT | CASSEREDTEAFF
TRBJ1-5 | TRBV29-1 | TRBD1 | 12 | - | TGCAGCGCCATGACAGGGGATCAGCCCCAGCATTTT | CSAMTGDQPQHF
TRBJ2-2 | TRBV4-1 | TRBD2 | 17 | - | TGCGCCAGCAGCCGGGGGGGGACTAGCGGGGGTTCCGGGGAGCTGTTTTTT | CASSRGGTSGGSGELFF
TRBJ1-1 | TRBV19 | TRBD1 | 14 | few | TGTGCCAGTAGTCCCAGGGGGCAGGACACTGAAGCTTTCTTT | CASSPRGQDTEAFF
TRBJ2-3 | TRBV28 | - | 15 | once | TGTGCCAGCAGTTTAGGGAGAAGGGTGACAGATACGCAGTATTTT | CASSLGRRVTDTQYF
TRBJ2-1 | TRBV15 | TRBD2 | 21 | - | TGTGCCACCAGCAGAGTTACATTAGCGGGCAGGAGGTTAAGGGGCTACAATGAGCAGTTCTTC | CATSRVTLAGRRLRGYNEQFF